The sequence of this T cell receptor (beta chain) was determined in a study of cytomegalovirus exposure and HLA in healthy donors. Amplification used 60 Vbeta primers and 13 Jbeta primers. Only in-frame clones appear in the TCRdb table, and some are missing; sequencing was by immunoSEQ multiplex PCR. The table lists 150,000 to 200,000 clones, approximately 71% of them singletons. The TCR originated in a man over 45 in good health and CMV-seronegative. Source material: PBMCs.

The chain's CDR3 is CASQPGQGTYEQYF. For the CDR3, the DNA is TGTGCCAGCCAGCCGGGACAGGGGACCTACGAGCAGTACTTC. The V call is TRBV2, the J call TRBJ2-7, with 10 bases identical to TRBD1. V gave up 8 bases and J gave up 2 bases; unmatched junction bases: 6. This CDR3 contains 14 residues. Per the germline V gene, CDR1 is SNHLY and CDR2 is FYNNEI.